What follows is one T cell receptor beta chain and its context. The CDR3 is made up of 17 amino acids. Germline V gene data show CDR1 as LGHDT and CDR2 as YNNKEL (reference sequence). Trimming cost V 0 bases and J 2 bases, with 17 bases left between them. Sequenced by immunoSEQ multiplex PCR; TCRdb stores in-frame clones only, minus some. Among more than 90,000 clones listed, around 85% were seen once. The data are from a study of blood T cell repertoires in COVID-19. The receptor comes from a human donor in a cohort sampled during active COVID-19. This sequence joins TRBV3-1 (or the pseudogene TRBV3-2) and TRBJ2-7, with TRBD2 as a possible D gene (5 bases). Sequenced material: peripheral blood. CDR3 coding DNA: TGTGCCAGCAGCCAAGATCGTCTAGCTGGATTGACCTACGAGCAGTACTTC. Its protein is CASSQDRLAGLTYEQYF.